The 9 T cell receptor beta chains given below trace back to one sample, sequenced in a study of blood T cell repertoires in COVID-19. Profiling relied on immunoSEQ multiplex PCR, and the TCRdb table lists in-frame clones only, not all of them. This table holds tens of thousands of clones, 81% found once. Sequencing used peripheral blood. These receptor sequences come from a man in his fifties with active or convalescent COVID-19.

CDR3 nucleotides: TGTGCCAGTAGTAGGGGGGACAGGTCACATGGCTACACCTTC. It specifies CASSRGDRSHGYTF. The chain links TRBV19 to TRBJ1-2; TRBD1 matches at 8 bases. This CDR3 is 14 amino acids long. Germline trimming cut 4 bases from V and 6 bases from J; bases unmatched to any gene: 7. CDR1 is LNHDA, CDR2 SQIVND, per germline (reference sequence).

The chain recombines TRBV10-3 with TRBJ2-7; possible D gene TRBD1, 6 bases. Germline V lookup: CDR1 ENHRY, CDR2 SYGVKD. This CDR3 spans 15 amino acids. Trimming pared 3 bases from V and 4 bases from J, leaving 16 bases between. The CDR3 here is CAISDHMFQGYEQYF. Here the CDR3 DNA reads TGTGCCATCAGTGACCACATGTTTCAGGGGTACGAGCAGTACTTC.

The rearrangement uses TRBV5-1 and TRBJ2-1, with 9 bases identical to TRBD1. With 1 base clipped from V and 7 bases from J, the junction kept 12 bases outside the gene matches. The CDR3 spans 17 residues. The germline gives CDR1 SGHRS, CDR2 YFSETQ. CDR3: CASSLRGMGQGVNEQFF. The CDR3 coding sequence is TGCGCCAGCAGCTTGAGGGGCATGGGACAGGGTGTGAATGAGCAGTTCTTC. Drawing the rest from reference TRBV5-1 and TRBJ2-1, the complete variable domain is KAGVTQTPRYLIKTRGQQVTLSCSPISGHRSVSWYQQTPGQGLQFLFEYFSETQRNKGNFPGRFSGRQFSNSRSEMNVSTLELGDSALYLCASSLRGMGQGVNEQFFGPGTRLTVL.

The CDR3 nucleotides read TGTGCCAGCTCACTGGGGGCCCAGACCTACGAGCAGTACTTC. This encodes CASSLGAQTYEQYF. The chain couples TRBV18 to TRBJ2-7; D might be TRBD1 (6 bases). Trimming left V 4 bases short and J 2 bases short, with 12 bases between. The germline V gene has CDR1 KGHSH and CDR2 LQKENI. The CDR3 has 14 amino acids.

V gene TRBV24-1 combines with J gene TRBJ1-3; 7 positions match TRBD1. The CDR3 spans 17 residues. The V segment lost 3 bases and the J segment 0 bases; nucleotides outside the gene matches: 7. Germline CDR1 KGHDR, CDR2 SFDVKD. The CDR3 spells CATSDLTGNPSGNTIYF. The DNA of the CDR3 is TGTGCCACCAGTGATCTGACAGGGAACCCCTCTGGAAACACCATATATTTT.

This chain links TRBV12-5 with TRBJ1-3, with TRBD1 identical over 10 bases. The V gene end was trimmed by 1 base and the J gene end by 4 bases; junction bases not matched to a gene: 4. CDR1 is LGHNT and CDR2 is FRNRAP in the germline V gene. The CDR3 length is 16 residues. The DNA for the CDR3 is TGTGCTAGTGGTTTGGGACAGGGGGCCTCAGGAAACACCATATATTTT. It codes for CASGLGQGASGNTIYF.

The chain recombines TRBV4-1 with TRBJ2-5; 8 bases align to TRBD1. Per the germline V gene, CDR1 is MGHRA and CDR2 is YSYEKL. The CDR3 has 13 residues. Germline trimming cut 5 bases from V and 5 bases from J; bases unmatched to any gene: 4. CDR3 DNA: TGCGCCAGCAGCTCAACAGGGGGGGAGACCCAGTACTTC. It translates to CASSSTGGETQYF.

The chain recombines TRBV6-5 with TRBJ2-7; a weak D match, TRBD2 (5 bases). Per germline, CDR1 MNHEY and CDR2 SVGAGI. This CDR3 has 14 residues. Trimming removed 6 bases at V and 0 bases at J, with 12 bases between. The CDR3 region is CASRPGGFSYEQYF. The CDR3 DNA sequence: TGTGCCAGCAGACCGGGCGGGTTCTCCTACGAGCAGTACTTC.

J is TRBJ1-4 and V is TRBV3-1 (or the pseudogene TRBV3-2), with 8 positions matching TRBD1. With V trimmed by 1 base and J by 10 bases, 8 bases remained unmatched. In germline, CDR1 is LGHDT, CDR2 YNNKEL (reference sequence). The CDR3 contains 15 residues. CDR3 in amino acids: CASSQATGGVGKLFF. DNA of the CDR3: TGTGCCAGCAGCCAAGCCACAGGGGGGGTTGGAAAACTGTTTTTT.